Below are 30 T cell receptor beta chains sequenced from a single sample in a study of cytomegalovirus exposure and HLA in healthy donors. This PCR relied on a set of 60 Vbeta primers and 13 Jbeta primers. Repertoires were generated with immunoSEQ multiplex PCR, while TCRdb's copy carries only in-frame clones and drops some. The specimen's table records approximately 120,000 clones. Sequencing was carried out using PBMCs. The receptor set was obtained from a woman aged 60-75 years in good health and CMV-seronegative.

V usage is TRBV5-6 and J usage is TRBJ1-2; perhaps TRBD1 as D (6 bases). The CDR3 covers 15 residues. Germline V gene data show CDR1 as SGHDT and CDR2 as YYEEEE. The germline V and J ends were trimmed by 4 bases and 6 bases, with 19 bases remaining between them. CDR3 DNA: TGTGCCAGCAGCCTCGGCCGTGTGGACAGCCATGGCTACACCTTC. Translated: CASSLGRVDSHGYTF.

The V and J genes are TRBV20-1 and TRBJ2-1; D not resolved. The V end lost 1 base, the J end lost 10 bases, and 8 bases lay between the germline ends. The CDR3 totals 11 residues. CDR1 is DFQATT, CDR2 SNEGSKA, per germline (reference sequence). CDR3 sequence: CSARGPREQFF. CDR3 coding DNA: TGCAGTGCTAGAGGTCCCCGGGAGCAGTTCTTC.

The chain uses TRBV10-2 and TRBJ2-1, with TRBD2 matching 16 bases. The CDR3 totals 15 residues. J lost 12 bases, V lost 6 bases, and 8 bases had no gene match. Germline V gene data show CDR1 as WSHSY and CDR2 as SAAADI. In DNA form, the CDR3 reads TGCGCCAGCAGCCAAGGGACTAGCGGGGGGGCTCGGCAGTTCTTC. This encodes CASSQGTSGGARQFF.

This rearrangement joins TRBV2 to TRBJ2-7; 7 nucleotides agree with TRBD1. Trimming cost V 6 bases and J 4 bases; bases outside gene matches: 6. Germline lookup yields CDR1 SNHLY and CDR2 FYNNEI. CDR3 length: 13 amino acids. The CDR3 nucleotides are TGTGCCAGCAGCCAGACAGGGAGTTACGAGCAGTACTTC. This encodes CASSQTGSYEQYF.

CDR3 protein: CASSISGGFEQFF. CDR3 DNA sequence: TGTGCCAGTAGTATTAGCGGGGGTTTTGAGCAGTTCTTC. The V gene is TRBV19, the J gene TRBJ2-1, with 9 bases lining up with TRBD2. Unmatched junction bases numbered 3, after V lost 3 bases and J lost 9 bases. Germline loops: CDR1 LNHDA, CDR2 SQIVND (reference sequence). The CDR3 sequence is 13 residues long.

The V gene is TRBV5-1, the J gene TRBJ2-2, with a possible D match to TRBD1 (5 bases). Germline-derived CDR1 and CDR2 are SGHRS and YFSETQ. The CDR3 is made up of 15 amino acids. Trimming removed 0 bases from V and 2 bases from J, with 8 bases in between. The CDR3 coding sequence is TGCGCCAGCAGCTTGGAGACAGCAAACACCGGGGAGCTGTTTTTT. This translates into CASSLETANTGELFF.

V and J are TRBV7-9 and TRBJ2-1; 12 bases match TRBD1. Trimming cost V 5 bases and J 7 bases; bases outside gene matches: 9. The germline V gene encodes CDR1 SEHNR and CDR2 FQNEAQ (reference sequence). The CDR3 runs to 16 residues. In nucleotides, the CDR3 is TGTGCCAGCAGCCCTAGGGGGACAGGGGGCAGGAATGAGCAGTTCTTC. This encodes CASSPRGTGGRNEQFF.

The gene calls are TRBV15 and TRBJ2-7, with TRBD1 as a possible D gene (8 bases). The CDR3 totals 14 residues. Per germline, CDR1 LNHNV and CDR2 YYDKDF (reference sequence). Trimming pared 7 bases from V and 4 bases from J, leaving 17 bases between. CDR3: CATNTDRGGYEQYF. The CDR3, as DNA: TGTGCCACCAACACAGACAGGGGAGGGTACGAGCAGTACTTC.

V is TRBV7-3 and J is TRBJ2-7; D is possibly TRBD2 (5 bases). The CDR3 extends over 13 amino acids. The V gene's germline CDR1 is SGHTA and CDR2 FQGTGA. V was trimmed by 2 bases and J by 1 base, leaving 6 bases between them. CDR3 region: CASSLLASYEQYF. Here the CDR3 DNA reads TGTGCCAGCAGCTTACTAGCTTCCTACGAGCAGTACTTC.

The chain is built from TRBV5-1 and TRBJ2-7; D remains ambiguous. Looked up from germline, CDR1 is SGHRS and CDR2 is YFSETQ. Between the trimmed V and J ends, which lost 6 bases and 0 bases, there was a span of 25 bases. The CDR3 runs to 18 residues. The CDR3 nucleotides are TGCGCCAGCAACCTCCCGCGACGCGGATTCTCTAGCTCCTACGAGCAGTACTTC. This codes for CASNLPRRGFSSSYEQYF. Full variable domain (rest looked up from reference TRBV5-1 and TRBJ2-7): KAGVTQTPRYLIKTRGQQVTLSCSPISGHRSVSWYQQTPGQGLQFLFEYFSETQRNKGNFPGRFSGRQFSNSRSEMNVSTLELGDSALYLCASNLPRRGFSSSYEQYFGPGTRLTVT.

The rearrangement links TRBV11-2 to TRBJ2-2, with D perhaps matching TRBD2 (5 bases). Trimming stripped 5 bases from V and 2 bases from J, with 6 bases between. The CDR3 runs 13 residues. In germline, CDR1 is SGHAT, CDR2 FQNNGV. CDR3 bases: TGTGCCAGCAGCCCGGGAAACACCGGGGAGCTGTTTTTT. Protein: CASSPGNTGELFF. The variable domain in full, completed from reference TRBV11-2 and TRBJ2-2, reads EAGVAQSPRYKIIEKRQSVAFWCNPISGHATLYWYQQILGQGPKLLIQFQNNGVVDDSQLPKDRFSAERLKGVDSTLKIQPAKLEDSAVYLCASSPGNTGELFFGEGSRLTVL.

The rearrangement joins TRBV11-1 to TRBJ2-7, with a possible D match to TRBD1 (6 bases). The CDR3 has 14 residues. V lost 2 bases, J lost 1 base, and 9 bases lay in between. Germline V gene lookup returns CDR1 SGHAT and CDR2 FQDESV (reference sequence). The CDR3: CASSLQGKSYEQYF. The CDR3 nucleotides are TGTGCCAGCAGCTTACAGGGGAAATCCTACGAGCAGTACTTC.

The rearrangement joins TRBV9 to TRBJ2-7, with 8 positions matching TRBD1. CDR1 is SGDLS, CDR2 YYNGEE, per germline. The trim removed 0 bases at V and 7 bases at J, leaving 6 bases unmatched. The CDR3 consists of 14 residues. The CDR3 is CASSVGQGAWEQYF. The CDR3 coding sequence is TGTGCCAGCAGCGTAGGGCAGGGGGCGTGGGAGCAGTACTTC.

The chain employs TRBV2 and TRBJ1-2; 9 bases fit TRBD1. The CDR3 loop spans 15 amino acids. Germline trimming cut 7 bases from V and 4 bases from J; bases unmatched to any gene: 10. Germline V gene sequence: CDR1 SNHLY, CDR2 FYNNEI. The chain's CDR3 is CASNADRGYGYGYTF. The DNA of the CDR3 is TGTGCCAGCAATGCAGACAGGGGGTACGGCTATGGCTACACCTTC.

V is TRBV5-4 and J is TRBJ1-4; 8 bases match TRBD1. V shed 3 bases, J shed 4 bases, and the junction held 8 bases outside the gene matches. The CDR3 has 16 amino acids. CDR1 and CDR2 from the germline V gene are SGHNT and YYREEE (reference sequence). CDR3 sequence: CASSSGTGPHNEKLFF. The CDR3, as DNA: TGTGCCAGCAGCTCGGGGACAGGCCCACATAATGAAAAACTGTTTTTT. Variable domain in full (rest from reference TRBV5-4 and TRBJ1-4): ETGVTQSPTHLIKTRGQQVTLRCSSQSGHNTVSWYQQALGQGPQFIFQYYREEENGRGNFPPRFSGLQFPNYSSELNVNALELDDSALYLCASSSGTGPHNEKLFFGSGTQLSVL.

The chain recombines TRBV18 with TRBJ1-6, with D unclear. The length of the CDR3 is 14 residues. Between the trimmed V and J ends, which lost 3 bases and 8 bases, there was a span of 11 bases. The germline gives CDR1 KGHSH, CDR2 LQKENI. The CDR3 region is CASSPVQVDSPLHF. In nucleotides, the CDR3 is TGTGCCAGCTCACCCGTGCAGGTTGATTCACCCCTCCACTTT.

V usage is TRBV28 and J usage is TRBJ2-5; D ambiguous. The DNA end favors TRBJ2-7, so the J call may be wrong. This CDR3 contains 11 residues. The germline V gene has CDR1 MDHEN and CDR2 SYDVKM. This CDR3 is CASSLFYEQYF. The CDR3 region has the DNA TGTGCCAGCAGTTTATTCTACGAGCAGTACTTC.

The chain uses TRBV2 and TRBJ2-1, with TRBD1 identical over 9 bases. V lost 4 bases and J lost 5; bases outside the gene matches: 6. This CDR3 spans 15 amino acids. CDR1 and CDR2 (germline): SNHLY, FYNNEI. The CDR3 loop is CASSAAGTGNNEQFF. The CDR3 DNA reads as TGTGCCAGCAGTGCAGCCGGGACAGGGAACAATGAGCAGTTCTTC.

The chain has TRBV6-1 and TRBJ2-7; 7 nucleotides align to TRBD1. The length of the CDR3 is 12 residues. After removal of 4 bases from V and 3 bases from J, the junction contained 0 bases not matched to a gene. Germline-derived CDR1 and CDR2 are MNHNS and SASEGT. The CDR3 DNA sequence: TGTGCCAGCAGTGGACAGGGCTACGAGCAGTACTTC. Protein product: CASSGQGYEQYF.

The genes are TRBV2 and TRBJ1-6; D not certain. CDR1 SNHLY and CDR2 FYNNEI come from the germline V gene. The V and J ends lost 5 bases and 8 bases respectively, with 16 bases between them. The CDR3 has 15 residues. CDR3 DNA sequence: TGTGCCAGCAGTATCAGACCGCCGGAGGATTCACCCCTCCACTTT. It encodes CASSIRPPEDSPLHF. Full variable domain (outside the CDR3, taken from reference TRBV2 and TRBJ1-6): EPEVTQTPSHQVTQMGQEVILRCVPISNHLYFYWYRQILGQKVEFLVSFYNNEISEKSEIFDDQFSVERPDGSNFTLKIRSTKLEDSAMYFCASSIRPPEDSPLHFGNGTRLTVT.

The rearrangement joins TRBV18 to TRBJ2-7; unclear D gene. The CDR3 runs to 13 residues. V was clipped by 0 bases and J by 3 bases, with 6 bases between them. The germline V gene encodes CDR1 KGHSH and CDR2 LQKENI. CDR3 protein: CASSPPQVYEQYF. In DNA, the CDR3 is TGTGCCAGCTCACCACCTCAGGTCTACGAGCAGTACTTC.

This rearrangement joins TRBV11-1 to TRBJ2-7; a weak D match, TRBD1 (5 bases). This CDR3 has 15 amino acids. Per the germline V gene, CDR1 is SGHAT and CDR2 is FQDESV (reference sequence). Trimming stripped 0 bases from V and 2 bases from J, with 11 bases between. The CDR3 region has the DNA TGTGCCAGCAGCTTAGCCGCTGGGGCTCCCTACGAGCAGTACTTC. It is translated as CASSLAAGAPYEQYF. Together with reference TRBV11-1 and TRBJ2-7, the CDR3 gives the full variable domain: EAEVAQSPRYKITEKSQAVAFWCDPISGHATLYWYRQILGQGPELLVQFQDESVVDDSQLPKDRFSAERLKGVDSTLKIQPAELGDSAMYLCASSLAAGAPYEQYFGPGTRLTVT.

The chain joins TRBV5-1 to TRBJ2-5; D possibly corresponds to TRBD2 (5 bases). The J call is doubtful: the DNA matches TRBJ2-7 better. Looked up from germline, CDR1 is SGHRS and CDR2 is YFSETQ. The CDR3 has 13 amino acids. DNA for the CDR3: TGCGCCAGCAGCTCGGGGTCTCCCTTCGAGCAGTACTTC. It translates to CASSSGSPFEQYF.

V usage is TRBV7-8 and J usage is TRBJ2-7; 7 positions match TRBD2. There are 15 residues in the CDR3. The germline CDR1 and CDR2 sequences are SGHVS and FQNEAQ. Trimming at V came to 1 base and at J to 4 bases, leaving 7 bases not matched to a gene. The CDR3, as DNA: TGTGCCAGCAGCTTAGAAGCGGGAAAGGGTTACGAGCAGTACTTC. Translation: CASSLEAGKGYEQYF.

The chain joins TRBV19 to TRBJ1-5, with TRBD1 identical over 10 bases. V shed 6 bases, J shed 3 bases, and the junction held 2 bases outside the gene matches. CDR3 length: 14 residues. In germline, CDR1 is LNHDA, CDR2 SQIVND (reference sequence). CDR3 DNA: TGTGCCAGTAGGGACAGGGGGATCAATCAGCCCCAGCATTTT. Its translation is CASRDRGINQPQHF. The variable domain in full, completed from reference TRBV19 and TRBJ1-5, reads DGGITQSPKYLFRKEGQNVTLSCEQNLNHDAMYWYRQDPGQGLRLIYYSQIVNDFQKGDIAEGYSVSREKKESFPLTVTSAQKNPTAFYLCASRDRGINQPQHFGDGTRLSIL.

V and J are TRBV7-9 and TRBJ1-2; TRBD1 agrees at 10 bases. Germline CDR1 is SEHNR and CDR2 is FQNEAQ (reference sequence). This CDR3 has 15 amino acids. V dropped 5 bases and J dropped 0; count of bases not matched to a gene: 3. CDR3 in amino acids: CASSGGQGANYGYTF. The CDR3 region has the DNA TGTGCCAGCAGCGGTGGACAGGGGGCTAACTATGGCTACACCTTC.

J is TRBJ2-1 and V is TRBV7-2; 12 bases are a match to TRBD2. Germline V lookup: CDR1 SGHTA, CDR2 FQGNSA. The CDR3 has 15 amino acids. V lost 4 bases, J lost 8 bases, and 6 bases stayed unmatched. DNA of the CDR3: TGTGCCAGCAGCTCTACTAGCGGGGGGCTTTATGAGCAGTTCTTC. It yields the protein CASSSTSGGLYEQFF.

The V call is TRBV4-1, the J call TRBJ1-3; 7 bases are shared with TRBD1. Per germline, CDR1 MGHRA and CDR2 YSYEKL. V trimming: 0 bases; J trimming: 0 bases; junction bases outside the gene matches: 17. The CDR3 has 21 residues. This chain's CDR3 is CASSQDETGWGITSSGNTIYF. The CDR3 DNA reads as TGCGCCAGCAGCCAAGATGAGACAGGGTGGGGCATTACGAGCTCTGGAAACACCATATATTTT.

V and J are TRBV6-5 and TRBJ2-7, with 9 bases fitting TRBD1. The CDR3 covers 14 residues. CDR1 and CDR2 (germline): MNHEY, SVGAGI. V lost 4 bases and J lost 6; bases outside the gene matches: 7. CDR3 loop: CASSSGTGRGEQYF. As DNA, the CDR3 is TGTGCCAGCAGTTCCGGGACAGGGCGCGGCGAGCAGTACTTC.

The chain joins TRBV30 to TRBJ1-1; D gene unclear. Germline V gene sequence: CDR1 GTSNPN, CDR2 SVGIG (reference sequence). The CDR3 is 15 residues long. V was trimmed by 2 bases and J by 0 bases, leaving 13 bases between them. In DNA, the CDR3 is TGTGCCTGGAGTTTGAACAGCAACATGAACACTGAAGCTTTCTTT. The encoded protein is CAWSLNSNMNTEAFF.